What follows are 24 T cell receptor beta chains derived from one specimen sequenced in a study of blood T cell repertoires in COVID-19. Libraries were prepared by immunoSEQ multiplex PCR; TCRdb keeps only in-frame clonotypes and omits some of them. This table has 310,000 or so clones, more than 70% appearing once. Material for sequencing was peripheral blood. The receptors originated from a woman aged 45-65 years with acute or convalescent COVID-19.

The table lists this clone with a count of one. As DNA, the CDR3 is TGTGCCAGCTCACCATCAGGGCCTGAAAAACTGTTTTTT. Protein product: CASSPSGPEKLFF. The chain is built from TRBV18 and TRBJ1-4, with D possibly matching TRBD1 (5 bases). V was shortened by 2 bases and J by 7 bases, with 8 bases between the two germline ends. The CDR3 has 13 amino acids. CDR1 is KGHSH and CDR2 is LQKENI in the germline V gene.

The chain recombines TRBV7-9 with TRBJ1-1; tentative D call: TRBD1 (6 bases). Germline V gene sequence: CDR1 SEHNR, CDR2 FQNEAQ (reference sequence). This CDR3 has 11 residues. Deletions cut 8 bases from V and 12 bases from J, with 16 bases between. The DNA for the CDR3 is TGTGCCAGCTCCGGCCCCCAGGGGTCTTTCTTT. As protein: CASSGPQGSFF.

V gene TRBV7-4 combines with J gene TRBJ2-3; perhaps TRBD2 as D (6 bases). CDR1 SGHVT and CDR2 SQSDAQ come from the germline V gene. Trimming removed 4 bases at V and 2 bases at J, with 16 bases between. The CDR3 contains 16 residues. Written as DNA, the CDR3 is TGTGCCAGCAGCTCGGGGCGGGGTAGAATCACAGATACGCAGTATTTT. It translates to CASSSGRGRITDTQYF.

A remark on this clone: Other DNA variants within this sample encode the same CDR3. The V and J genes are TRBV18 and TRBJ1-1; D is possibly TRBD1 (6 bases). The CDR3 sequence is 13 residues long. Germline-derived CDR1 and CDR2 are KGHSH and LQKENI. With 3 bases removed from V and 1 base from J, the gap between germline ends came to 6 bases. CDR3 in amino acids: CASSPGQNTEAFF. CDR3 DNA: TGTGCCAGCTCACCGGGACAGAACACTGAAGCTTTCTTT.

CDR3 nucleotides: TGTGCCACCAGTGATGCGCGGGGTTCTGGAAACACCATATATTTT. This gives the protein CATSDARGSGNTIYF. The rearrangement uses TRBV24-1 and TRBJ1-3; D gene unclear. V lost 3 bases and J lost 1, with 9 bases in between. This CDR3 is built from 15 residues. Germline V gives CDR1 KGHDR, CDR2 SFDVKD.

Note on this clone: The same CDR3 arises from other DNA sequences in this sample as well. The chain couples TRBV30 to TRBJ1-5; D gene ambiguous. The CDR3 runs to 13 residues. Trimming removed 2 bases at V and 0 bases at J, with 5 bases between. Germline CDR1 is GTSNPN and CDR2 is SVGIG (reference sequence). CDR3 nucleotides: TGTGCCTGGAGTCCAGGTAGCAATCAGCCCCAGCATTTT. Translation gives CAWSPGSNQPQHF.

The chain links TRBV18 to TRBJ2-5, with D maybe TRBD2 (6 bases). Germline V gene sequence: CDR1 KGHSH, CDR2 LQKENI. This CDR3 comprises 15 residues. The V end was cut by 2 bases, the J end by 0 bases, with 10 bases between. CDR3 sequence reads: CASSPVGGNQETQYF. CDR3 sequence (DNA): TGTGCCAGCTCACCAGTTGGAGGGAACCAAGAGACCCAGTACTTC.

This clone was found once. This rearrangement joins TRBV4-2 to TRBJ1-1; 7 positions match TRBD1. The CDR3 is 13 residues long. With 3 bases clipped from V and 5 bases from J, the junction kept 3 bases outside the gene matches. From germline, CDR1 is LGHNA and CDR2 YNFKEQ. As DNA, the CDR3 is TGTGCCAGCAGCCATGACAGGGAGACTGAAGCTTTCTTT. Amino acids: CASSHDRETEAFF.

This clone was counted once. This chain connects TRBV7-2 to TRBJ2-1; TRBD2 matches at 7 bases. This CDR3 contains 15 residues. Germline V gene data show CDR1 as SGHTA and CDR2 as FQGNSA. The J segment lost 2 bases and the V segment lost 5 bases, leaving 6 bases of the junction unmatched. The CDR3 here is CASSLRDYAYNEQFF. CDR3 nucleotides: TGTGCCAGCAGCCTACGGGACTACGCCTACAATGAGCAGTTCTTC.

The chain is built from TRBV6-2 or TRBV6-3 and TRBJ1-6; D is perhaps TRBD1 (5 bases). Trimming removed 2 bases at V and 7 bases at J, with 9 bases between. There are 14 residues in the CDR3. Germline values: CDR1 MNHEY, CDR2 SVGEGT. CDR3 sequence (DNA): TGTGCCAGCAGTTACGCGGGGGAGAATTCACCCCTCCACTTT. Translation: CASSYAGENSPLHF.

As DNA, the CDR3 is TGTGCCAGCTCGCGGGGCGGTCCCAACACCGGGGAGCTGTTTTTT. Its protein product is CASSRGGPNTGELFF. The V and J genes are TRBV6-5 and TRBJ2-2; maybe TRBD2 (6 bases). CDR1 and CDR2 (germline): MNHEY, SVGAGI. The CDR3 sequence is 15 residues long. Deletions cut 8 bases from V and 2 bases from J, with 15 bases between.

The J gene is TRBJ2-3, the V gene TRBV18, with 8 positions matching TRBD1. The trim removed 7 bases at V and 1 base at J, leaving 13 bases unmatched. CDR3 size: 17 residues. Germline CDR1 is KGHSH and CDR2 is LQKENI. The DNA of the CDR3 is TGTGCCAGCTTACCGACAAGGACAGGGTCCGGCACAGATACGCAGTATTTT. Translating it yields CASLPTRTGSGTDTQYF.

The gene calls are TRBV27 and TRBJ2-5; 7 positions match TRBD1. The V and J ends lost 6 bases and 4 bases, in that order; junction bases with no gene match: 8. This CDR3 has 14 amino acids. Germline V CDR1 and CDR2: MNHEY, SMNVEV (reference sequence). In DNA, the CDR3 is TGTGCCAGCAGCCGAAGGACAGGTTCAGAGACCCAGTACTTC. Amino acids: CASSRRTGSETQYF.

The CDR3 DNA reads TGTGCCAGCAGTCCCAGGGGGCTGGCTAATGAAAAACTGTTTTTT. Residues: CASSPRGLANEKLFF. The chain has TRBV7-9 and TRBJ1-4; 8 bases align to TRBD1. Germline-derived CDR1 and CDR2 are SEHNR and FQNEAQ (reference sequence). The CDR3 is 15 amino acids. V shed 6 bases and J 3 bases; nucleotides not matched to a gene: 6.

This chain connects TRBV9 to TRBJ1-3; a weak D match, TRBD1 (6 bases). Germline CDR1 is SGDLS and CDR2 is YYNGEE. V lost 4 bases to trimming and J lost 0 bases, with 14 bases between them. The CDR3 has 16 residues. CDR3 residues: CASSPKWTVSGNTIYF. CDR3 in DNA: TGTGCCAGCAGCCCGAAATGGACAGTCTCTGGAAACACCATATATTTT.

The chain couples TRBV5-1 to TRBJ1-1, with a tentative D call TRBD1 (5 bases). V was trimmed by 2 bases and J by 5 bases, leaving 13 bases between them. Germline-derived CDR1 and CDR2 are SGHRS and YFSETQ. The CDR3 totals 14 residues. In DNA, the CDR3 is TGCGCCAGCAGCTTTCCCAGGGCGGGGACTGAAGCTTTCTTT. It specifies CASSFPRAGTEAFF.

The chain combines TRBV5-1 with TRBJ2-5; TRBD2 aligns across 9 bases. The CDR3 has 15 amino acids. Germline values: CDR1 SGHRS, CDR2 YFSETQ. The V gene end was trimmed by 0 bases and the J gene end by 4 bases; junction bases not matched to a gene: 4. CDR3 protein: CASSLGLAVLETQYF. For the CDR3, the DNA is TGCGCCAGCAGCTTGGGACTAGCGGTTCTAGAGACCCAGTACTTC.

J is TRBJ1-3 and V is TRBV12-5; TRBD1 might be the D (6 bases). Germline values: CDR1 LGHNT, CDR2 FRNRAP. The CDR3 sequence is 18 residues long. Trimming removed 0 bases at V and 4 bases at J, with 19 bases between. In DNA form, the CDR3 reads TGTGCTAGTGGTTTGGTAAAGGACAGTTATTTTGGAGGAAACACCATATATTTT. Translated: CASGLVKDSYFGGNTIYF.

The chain has TRBV11-3 and TRBJ1-5; D not resolved. Trimming cost V 1 base and J 0 bases, with 16 bases left between them. CDR1 SGHNT and CDR2 YENEEA come from the germline V gene. The CDR3 totals 18 residues. This CDR3 is CASSLGQNPPYSNQPQHF. CDR3 nucleotide sequence: TGTGCCAGCAGCTTAGGGCAGAATCCCCCTTATAGCAATCAGCCCCAGCATTTT.

The genes are TRBV10-3 and TRBJ2-7, with TRBD2 matching 9 bases. The CDR3 sequence is 16 residues long. V gave up 3 bases and J gave up 3 bases; unmatched junction bases: 9. In germline, CDR1 is ENHRY, CDR2 SYGVKD. The CDR3 is CAISEGVGSGSYEQYF. Written as DNA, the CDR3 is TGTGCCATCAGTGAAGGGGTTGGTAGCGGGAGCTACGAGCAGTACTTC.

The V gene is TRBV18, the J gene TRBJ1-1; a weak D match, TRBD1 (6 bases). Germline V CDR1 and CDR2: KGHSH, LQKENI. The V and J ends lost 3 bases and 5 bases respectively, with 13 bases between them. The CDR3 is 14 residues long. The CDR3 region is CASSPFKGETEAFF. The CDR3 DNA follows: TGTGCCAGCTCACCTTTTAAGGGGGAAACTGAAGCTTTCTTT.

The chain combines TRBV2 with TRBJ2-7; D perhaps matches TRBD1 (8 bases). Germline V gene data show CDR1 as SNHLY and CDR2 as FYNNEI. The CDR3 is made up of 13 amino acids. The germline V and J ends were trimmed by 7 bases and 6 bases, with 16 bases remaining between them. The CDR3 region is CASMAQGGSEQYV. CDR3 in DNA: TGTGCCAGCATGGCACAGGGGGGGTCCGAGCAGTACGTC.

The rearrangement joins TRBV19 to TRBJ2-5, with D perhaps matching TRBD2 (5 bases). Germline V gene data show CDR1 as LNHDA and CDR2 as SQIVND (reference sequence). This CDR3 is built from 14 residues. Trimming pared 5 bases from V and 2 bases from J, leaving 12 bases between. CDR3 amino acids: CASSPPGKQETQYF. CDR3 nucleotides: TGTGCCAGTAGTCCGCCGGGAAAACAAGAGACCCAGTACTTC.

A remark on this clone: The sample holds other DNA sequences that translate to the same CDR3. The J gene is TRBJ1-6, the V gene TRBV6-5; TRBD1 aligns across 7 bases. V lost 6 bases, J lost 3 bases, and 2 bases stayed unmatched. This CDR3 is built from 14 residues. From germline, CDR1 is MNHEY and CDR2 SVGAGI. CDR3 sequence: CASSRDSYNSPLHF. The CDR3 DNA is TGTGCCAGCAGCCGGGACAGCTATAATTCACCCCTCCACTTT.